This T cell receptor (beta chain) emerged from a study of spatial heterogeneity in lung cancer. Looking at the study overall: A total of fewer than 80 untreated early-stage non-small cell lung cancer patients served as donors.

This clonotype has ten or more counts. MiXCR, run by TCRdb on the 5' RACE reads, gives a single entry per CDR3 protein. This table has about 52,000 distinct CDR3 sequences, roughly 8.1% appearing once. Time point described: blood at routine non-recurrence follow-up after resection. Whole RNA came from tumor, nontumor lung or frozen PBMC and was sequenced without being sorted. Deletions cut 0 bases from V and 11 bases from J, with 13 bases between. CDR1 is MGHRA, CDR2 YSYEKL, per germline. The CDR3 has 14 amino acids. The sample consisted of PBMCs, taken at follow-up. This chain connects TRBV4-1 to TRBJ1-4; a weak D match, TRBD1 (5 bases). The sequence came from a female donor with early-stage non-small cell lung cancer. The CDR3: CASSQDRQGGKLFF. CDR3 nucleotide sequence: TGCGCCAGCAGCCAAGATCGGCAGGGAGGGAAACTGTTTTTT.